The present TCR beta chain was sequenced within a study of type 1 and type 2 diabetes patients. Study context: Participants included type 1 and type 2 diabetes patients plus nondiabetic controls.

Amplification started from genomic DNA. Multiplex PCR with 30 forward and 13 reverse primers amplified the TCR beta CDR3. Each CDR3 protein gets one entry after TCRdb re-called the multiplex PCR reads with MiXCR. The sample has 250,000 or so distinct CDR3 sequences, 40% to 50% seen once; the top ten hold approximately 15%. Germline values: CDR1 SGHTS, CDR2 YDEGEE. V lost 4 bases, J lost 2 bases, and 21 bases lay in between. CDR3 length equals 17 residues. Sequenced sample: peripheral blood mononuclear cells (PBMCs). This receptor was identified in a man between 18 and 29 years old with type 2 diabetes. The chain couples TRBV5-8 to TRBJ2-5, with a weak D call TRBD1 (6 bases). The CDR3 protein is CASSQWGQGTDQETQYF. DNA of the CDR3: TGTGCCAGCAGCCAATGGGGGCAGGGGACGGATCAAGAGACCCAGTACTTC. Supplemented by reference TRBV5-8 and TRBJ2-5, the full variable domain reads EAGVTQSPTHLIKTRGQQATLRCSPISGHTSVYWYQQALGLGLQFLLWYDEGEERNRGNFPPRFSGRQFPNYSSELNVNALELEDSALYLCASSQWGQGTDQETQYFGPGTRLLVL.